Each of the 31 T cell receptor beta chains below was sequenced from the same sample in a study of blood T cell repertoires in COVID-19. The data were produced by immunoSEQ multiplex PCR, yet TCRdb's version contains in-frame clones alone and is incomplete. The sample includes some 70,000 clones, around 87% of them seen just once. The sequenced material came from peripheral blood. All receptors come from a man between 50 and 59 years old with acute or convalescent COVID-19.

The chain recombines TRBV19 with TRBJ1-1; TRBD1 might be the D (6 bases). Trimming removed 7 bases at V and 2 bases at J, with 14 bases between. This CDR3 comprises 14 residues. Germline assignment: CDR1 LNHDA and CDR2 SQIVND (reference sequence). The CDR3 reads CASNQQGENTEAFF. The CDR3 DNA reads as TGTGCCAGTAACCAACAGGGAGAAAACACTGAAGCTTTCTTT.

The V call is TRBV7-2, the J call TRBJ2-2, with 14 bases identical to TRBD2. This CDR3 is 17 amino acids long. Trimming took 3 bases from V and 6 from J; bases not matched to a gene: 6. The germline V gene encodes CDR1 SGHTA and CDR2 FQGNSA. Here the CDR3 reads CASSLRGLAGVAGELFF. CDR3 DNA sequence: TGTGCCAGCAGCTTGAGGGGACTAGCGGGAGTCGCCGGGGAGCTGTTTTTT.

This chain uses TRBV6-2 or TRBV6-3 with TRBJ2-1; 7 positions agree with TRBD1. Germline CDR1 is MNHEY and CDR2 is SVGEGT. The V and J ends lost 6 bases and 0 bases, in that order; junction bases with no gene match: 8. This CDR3 is 16 amino acids long. The CDR3 protein is CASSSNRQGSYNEQFF. DNA for the CDR3: TGTGCCAGCAGCTCGAATAGACAGGGCTCCTACAATGAGCAGTTCTTC.

V usage is TRBV6-2 or TRBV6-3 and J usage is TRBJ1-1; D possibly corresponds to TRBD1 (6 bases). The CDR3 consists of 14 residues. V gave up 2 bases and J gave up 6 bases, with 13 bases separating them. CDR1 is MNHEY, CDR2 SVGEGT, per germline. The CDR3 DNA follows: TGTGCCAGCAGTTACACACAGGGAGCGTCTGAAGCTTTCTTT. Translating it yields CASSYTQGASEAFF.

V is TRBV2 and J is TRBJ1-4; D gene ambiguous. The CDR3 is made up of 12 amino acids. The V gene lost 6 bases and the J gene lost 7 bases, with 9 bases spanning the gap. Per germline, CDR1 SNHLY and CDR2 FYNNEI. The CDR3 sequence: CASSADLEKLFF. In DNA form, the CDR3 reads TGTGCCAGCAGCGCGGATCTTGAAAAACTGTTTTTT.

This clone came up once. The chain joins TRBV7-2 to TRBJ1-2, with 9 bases that match TRBD1. Germline-derived CDR1 and CDR2 are SGHTA and FQGNSA. Trimming removed 5 bases from V and 3 bases from J; junction bases left unmatched: 4. CDR3 length: 14 amino acids. As DNA, the CDR3 is TGTGCCAGCAGCCCGTGGGACAGGGACTATGGCTACACCTTC. This gives the protein CASSPWDRDYGYTF.

The chain recombines TRBV7-8 with TRBJ2-1, with D unresolved. Germline V CDR1 and CDR2: SGHVS, FQNEAQ. Trimming removed 2 bases at V and 0 bases at J, with 8 bases between. The CDR3 consists of 15 residues. The CDR3 nucleotides are TGTGCCAGCAGCTTACTCGGGTTCTCCTACAATGAGCAGTTCTTC. Translated, it gives CASSLLGFSYNEQFF. Variable domain in full (rest from reference TRBV7-8 and TRBJ2-1): GAGVSQSPRYKVAKRGQDVALRCDPISGHVSLFWYQQALGQGPEFLTYFQNEAQLDKSGLPSDRFFAERPEGSVSTLKIQRTQQEDSAVYLCASSLLGFSYNEQFFGPGTRLTVL.

CDR3 nucleotide sequence: TGTGCCAGCAGCCCCATTACTAGCGGGAGAGCCAAAAACATTCAGTACTTC. It codes for CASSPITSGRAKNIQYF. The chain has TRBV3-1 (or the pseudogene TRBV3-2) and TRBJ2-4, with 11 bases matching TRBD2. The CDR3 contains 17 residues. V lost 4 bases, J lost 0 bases, and 5 bases stayed unmatched. Germline CDR1 and CDR2: LGHDT and YNNKEL (reference sequence).

The chain combines TRBV24-1 with TRBJ2-3; 10 nucleotides line up with TRBD1. V was clipped by 1 base and J by 2 bases; unmatched bases: 14. The germline gives CDR1 KGHDR, CDR2 SFDVKD. The CDR3 has 20 amino acids. CDR3 bases: TGTGCCACCAGTGATTTAGACAGGGGGCTTGAAATCTCCGCCACAGATACGCAGTATTTT. Its protein is CATSDLDRGLEISATDTQYF.

The rearrangement joins TRBV5-8 to TRBJ1-1, with 10 bases matching TRBD1. V was pared by 5 bases and J by 0 bases, with 13 bases of the junction left unmatched. Germline lookup yields CDR1 SGHTS and CDR2 YDEGEE. The CDR3 runs 18 residues. Here the CDR3 reads CASRGATGGFRMNTEAFF. In DNA form, the CDR3 reads TGTGCCAGCAGGGGGGCGACAGGGGGCTTCAGGATGAACACTGAAGCTTTCTTT.

This chain connects TRBV6-1 to TRBJ2-3; the D gene is possibly TRBD1 (7 bases). This CDR3 has 15 residues. Trimming stripped 2 bases from V and 3 bases from J, with 12 bases between. Germline V gives CDR1 MNHNS, CDR2 SASEGT. The CDR3: CASSEQGGGTDTQYF. The CDR3 nucleotides read TGTGCCAGCAGTGAACAGGGGGGCGGAACAGATACGCAGTATTTT.

J is TRBJ2-3 and V is TRBV7-3; 8 nucleotides line up with TRBD2. Looked up from germline, CDR1 is SGHTA and CDR2 is FQGTGA. The CDR3 loop spans 14 amino acids. V shed 5 bases, J shed 5 bases, and the junction held 6 bases outside the gene matches. The CDR3 loop is CASSPGLEGDTQYF. In nucleotides, the CDR3 is TGTGCCAGCAGCCCGGGACTAGAAGGAGATACGCAGTATTTT.

The chain carries TRBV30 and TRBJ2-4, with D possibly matching TRBD1 (7 bases). The CDR3 extends over 12 amino acids. V lost 5 bases, J lost 6 bases, and 11 bases lay in between. Germline assignment: CDR1 GTSNPN and CDR2 SVGIG (reference sequence). CDR3 bases: TGTGCCTGGGCCCAGGGGGGAAACATTCAGTACTTC. It is translated as CAWAQGGNIQYF.

The chain carries TRBV18 and TRBJ2-5; 11 bases line up with TRBD2. The CDR3 has 18 amino acids. Germline values: CDR1 KGHSH, CDR2 LQKENI. The junction had 14 bases not matched to a gene; V was cut back by 3 bases and J by 5 bases. The CDR3 loop reads CASSPFLAGGNNMETQYF. DNA of the CDR3: TGTGCCAGCTCACCGTTCCTAGCGGGAGGAAATAATATGGAGACCCAGTACTTC.

J is TRBJ2-5 and V is TRBV14; D not resolved. Germline V gene sequence: CDR1 SGHDN, CDR2 FVKESK. This CDR3 contains 16 residues. Deletions cut 1 base from V and 5 bases from J, with 17 bases between. This CDR3 is CASSQGYSLRLETQYF. The CDR3 region has the DNA TGTGCCAGCAGCCAAGGCTACAGTTTAAGATTGGAGACCCAGTACTTC. Drawing the rest from reference TRBV14 and TRBJ2-5, the complete variable domain is EAGVTQFPSHSVIEKGQTVTLRCDPISGHDNLYWYRRVMGKEIKFLLHFVKESKQDESGMPNNRFLAERTGGTYSTLKVQPAELEDSGVYFCASSQGYSLRLETQYFGPGTRLLVL.

The chain combines TRBV7-2 with TRBJ2-3; 10 positions match TRBD2. The ends lost 4 bases at V and 4 bases at J; junction bases unmatched: 5. CDR3 length equals 15 residues. Germline lookup yields CDR1 SGHTA and CDR2 FQGNSA. The DNA of the CDR3 is TGTGCCAGCAGCTCTAGCGGGAGTAGCGCAGATACGCAGTATTTT. Amino acids: CASSSSGSSADTQYF.

This clone appeared a few times. The J gene is TRBJ1-2, the V gene TRBV29-1, with no clear D. Germline-derived CDR1 and CDR2 are SQVTM and ANQGSEA. The CDR3 is 12 residues long. Trimming took 5 bases from V and 6 from J, leaving 13 bases between them. The CDR3 region has the DNA TGCAGCGTTCGTAGCCAGCAAGATGGCTACACCTTC. This encodes CSVRSQQDGYTF.

V gene TRBV5-1 combines with J gene TRBJ2-3, with TRBD2 matching 10 bases. Germline V lookup: CDR1 SGHRS, CDR2 YFSETQ. The ends lost 4 bases at V and 5 bases at J; junction bases unmatched: 13. This CDR3 has 17 amino acids. CDR3 sequence: CASSSAPGTSVGDTQYF. In DNA form, the CDR3 reads TGCGCCAGCAGCAGCGCCCCCGGGACTAGCGTCGGAGATACGCAGTATTTT.

The gene calls are TRBV5-1 and TRBJ1-2; D gene ambiguous. The CDR3 is 14 amino acids. Germline V gives CDR1 SGHRS, CDR2 YFSETQ. The ends were cut back, 4 bases at V and 2 bases at J, with 12 bases in the middle. CDR3: CASSLGERNYGYTF. Here the CDR3 DNA reads TGCGCCAGCAGCCTGGGCGAGCGGAACTATGGCTACACCTTC.

This chain links TRBV5-5 with TRBJ2-1; 11 bases align to TRBD2. V was pared by 6 bases and J by 9 bases, with 2 bases of the junction left unmatched. The CDR3 runs 12 residues. Germline V gives CDR1 SGHKS, CDR2 YYEKEE (reference sequence). This CDR3 reads CASTGLAVEQFF. CDR3 DNA: TGTGCCAGCACGGGACTAGCGGTTGAGCAGTTCTTC.

The chain links TRBV29-1 to TRBJ1-2; perhaps TRBD1 as D (6 bases). The CDR3 consists of 14 residues. Trimming left V 2 bases short and J 6 bases short, with 16 bases between. Germline CDR1 reads SQVTM; CDR2 reads ANQGSEA. The CDR3 DNA sequence: TGCAGCGTTGAAAAGCGGGGGGCGCGGAATGGCTACACCTTC. It specifies CSVEKRGARNGYTF.

V gene TRBV21-1 combines with J gene TRBJ1-1; the DNA was not compared with TRBD1, the D call given in the table. TRBV21-1 is a documented pseudogene. This CDR3 comprises 14 residues. The CDR3 sequence is CASSNTGTGDGAFF. CDR3 coding DNA: TGTGCCAGCAGCAACACCGGGACAGGGGACGGAGCTTTCTTT.

This clone was detected only once. This chain uses TRBV9 with TRBJ1-2; TRBD1 matches 8 bases. Germline CDR1 SGDLS, CDR2 YYNGEE. CDR3 size: 13 residues. V dropped 6 bases and J dropped 4; count of bases not matched to a gene: 5. The CDR3 coding sequence is TGTGCCAGCAACCAGGGGGCGAGCTATGGCTACACCTTC. This codes for CASNQGASYGYTF. Supplemented by reference TRBV9 and TRBJ1-2, the full variable domain reads DSGVTQTPKHLITATGQRVTLRCSPRSGDLSVYWYQQSLDQGLQFLIQYYNGEERAKGNILERFSAQQFPDLHSELNLSSLELGDSALYFCASNQGASYGYTFGSGTRLTVV.

The genes are TRBV19 and TRBJ2-3; TRBD2 aligns across 13 bases. The trim removed 5 bases at V and 2 bases at J, leaving 4 bases unmatched. Germline V lookup: CDR1 LNHDA, CDR2 SQIVND (reference sequence). CDR3 length equals 16 residues. DNA for the CDR3: TGTGCCAGTAGTTCAGGACTAGCGGGAGACACAGATACGCAGTATTTT. Protein sequence: CASSSGLAGDTDTQYF. The variable domain in full, completed from reference TRBV19 and TRBJ2-3, reads DGGITQSPKYLFRKEGQNVTLSCEQNLNHDAMYWYRQDPGQGLRLIYYSQIVNDFQKGDIAEGYSVSREKKESFPLTVTSAQKNPTAFYLCASSSGLAGDTDTQYFGPGTRLTVL.

This chain uses TRBV6-5 with TRBJ2-7; 8 bases map to TRBD2. CDR3 size: 13 residues. Germline CDR1 reads MNHEY; CDR2 reads SVGAGI. V trimming: 4 bases; J trimming: 9 bases; junction bases outside the gene matches: 8. In DNA form, the CDR3 reads TGTGCCAGCAGTTTCCCGGGGGGGCTAAGGCAGTACTTC. This sequence encodes CASSFPGGLRQYF.

This chain connects TRBV7-2 to TRBJ2-2; D call uncertain. The CDR3 runs to 14 residues. Germline loops: CDR1 SGHTA, CDR2 FQGNSA. V was shortened by 5 bases and J by 3 bases, with 10 bases between the two germline ends. The CDR3 coding sequence is TGTGCCAGCAGCCCCCAGTCCGACACCGGGGAGCTGTTTTTT. This sequence encodes CASSPQSDTGELFF.

The chain uses TRBV7-2 and TRBJ1-1; 7 bases are shared with TRBD1. Germline V gene data show CDR1 as SGHTA and CDR2 as FQGNSA. V dropped 3 bases and J dropped 1; count of bases not matched to a gene: 8. This CDR3 region has 16 residues. CDR3 nucleotide sequence: TGTGCCAGCAGCTTGCATCAGACAGGGACGAACACTGAAGCTTTCTTT. Translating gives CASSLHQTGTNTEAFF.

This chain connects TRBV19 to TRBJ1-6, with a weak D call TRBD1 (6 bases). The CDR3 totals 13 residues. The germline V gene encodes CDR1 LNHDA and CDR2 SQIVND (reference sequence). V was pared by 9 bases and J by 13 bases, with 19 bases between. CDR3 sequence (DNA): TGTGCCAGCAACAGGGTCCTGAGCTCTCCCCTCCACTTT. Its translation: CASNRVLSSPLHF.

The chain recombines TRBV7-6 with TRBJ2-4; 9 nucleotides line up with TRBD1. CDR3 length: 16 amino acids. V lost 3 bases to trimming and J lost 0 bases; unmatched junction nucleotides: 3. Germline-derived CDR1 and CDR2 are SGHVS and FNYEAQ. DNA for the CDR3: TGTGCCAGCAGCTTGGGACAGGGCGAAGCCAAAAACATTCAGTACTTC. Protein product: CASSLGQGEAKNIQYF.

The V gene is TRBV2, the J gene TRBJ1-4, with 10 nucleotides matching TRBD1. This CDR3 contains 15 residues. The germline CDR1 and CDR2 sequences are SNHLY and FYNNEI. V lost 7 bases, J lost 8 bases, and 10 bases stayed unmatched. The DNA for the CDR3 is TGTGCCAGCAATCGACAGGGGGCAATGGGGGAAAAACTGTTTTTT. Translating it yields CASNRQGAMGEKLFF.

The chain employs TRBV9 and TRBJ2-7; the D gene is possibly TRBD2 (7 bases). Deletions cut 0 bases from V and 3 bases from J, with 13 bases between. The germline gives CDR1 SGDLS, CDR2 YYNGEE. This CDR3 spans 15 amino acids. The CDR3 is CASSVAGGSSYEQYF. CDR3 nucleotide sequence: TGTGCCAGCAGCGTAGCGGGGGGCTCTAGCTACGAGCAGTACTTC.